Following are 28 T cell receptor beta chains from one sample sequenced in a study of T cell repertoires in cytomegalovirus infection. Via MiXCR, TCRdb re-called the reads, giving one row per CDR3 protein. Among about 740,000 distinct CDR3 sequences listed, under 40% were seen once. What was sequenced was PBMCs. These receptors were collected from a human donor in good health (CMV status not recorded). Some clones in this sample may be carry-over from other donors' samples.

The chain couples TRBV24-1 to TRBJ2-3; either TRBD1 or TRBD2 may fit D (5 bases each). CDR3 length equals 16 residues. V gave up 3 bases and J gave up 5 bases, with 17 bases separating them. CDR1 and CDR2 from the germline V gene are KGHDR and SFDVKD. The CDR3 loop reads CATSDPRPGTRDTQYF. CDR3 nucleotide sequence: TGTGCCACCAGTGATCCCAGGCCCGGGACCCGAGATACGCAGTATTTT.

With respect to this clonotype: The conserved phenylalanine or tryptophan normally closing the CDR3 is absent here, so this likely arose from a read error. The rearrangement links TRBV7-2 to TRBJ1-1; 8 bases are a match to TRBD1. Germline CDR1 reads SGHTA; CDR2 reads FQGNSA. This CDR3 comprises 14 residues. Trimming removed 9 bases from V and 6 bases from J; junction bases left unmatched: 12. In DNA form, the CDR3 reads TGTGCCAGAAGCCCCCAACAGGGGGGTCCTGAAGCTTTCTTG. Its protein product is CARSPQQGGPEAFL.

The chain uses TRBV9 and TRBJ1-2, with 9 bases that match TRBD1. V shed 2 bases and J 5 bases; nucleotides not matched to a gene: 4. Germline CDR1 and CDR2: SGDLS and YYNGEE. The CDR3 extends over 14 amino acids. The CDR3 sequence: CASSVGDRVYGYTF. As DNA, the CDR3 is TGTGCCAGCAGCGTTGGGGACAGGGTATATGGCTACACCTTC.

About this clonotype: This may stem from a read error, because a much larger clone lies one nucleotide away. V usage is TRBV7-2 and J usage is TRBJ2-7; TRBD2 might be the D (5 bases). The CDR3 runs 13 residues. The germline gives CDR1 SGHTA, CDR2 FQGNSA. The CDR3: CASSLDGVWEQSF. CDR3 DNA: TGTGCCAGCAGCTTAGATGGGGTGTGGGAGCAGTCCTTC.

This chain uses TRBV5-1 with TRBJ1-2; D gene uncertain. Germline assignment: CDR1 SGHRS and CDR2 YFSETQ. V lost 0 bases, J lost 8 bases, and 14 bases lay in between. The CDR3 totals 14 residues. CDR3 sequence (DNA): TGCGCCAGCAGCTTGGCCTTAACGGTTGGGGGCTACACCTTC. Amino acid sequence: CASSLALTVGGYTF.

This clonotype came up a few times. CDR3 residues: CASSQGTGETNEQYF. DNA for the CDR3: TGTGCCAGCAGCCAGGGGACAGGGGAGACGAACGAGCAGTACTTC. V and J are TRBV4-2 and TRBJ2-7; 10 bases agree with TRBD1. Unmatched junction bases numbered 7, after V lost 3 bases and J lost 5 bases. This CDR3 comprises 15 residues. CDR1 and CDR2 (germline): LGHNA, YNFKEQ.

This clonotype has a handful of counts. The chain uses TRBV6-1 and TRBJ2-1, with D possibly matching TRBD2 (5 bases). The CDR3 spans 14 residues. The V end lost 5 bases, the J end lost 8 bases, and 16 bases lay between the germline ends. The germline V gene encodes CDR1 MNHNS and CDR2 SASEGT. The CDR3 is CASSPGKDNDEQFF. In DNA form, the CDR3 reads TGTGCCAGCAGTCCGGGAAAAGATAACGATGAGCAGTTCTTC.

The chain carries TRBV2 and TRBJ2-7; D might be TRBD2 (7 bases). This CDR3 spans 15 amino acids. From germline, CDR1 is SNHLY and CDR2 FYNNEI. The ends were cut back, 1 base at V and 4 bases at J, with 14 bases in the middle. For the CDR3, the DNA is TGTGCCAGCAGTGAAGGGGGGGGCAGGGGATACGAGCAGTACTTC. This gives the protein CASSEGGGRGYEQYF.

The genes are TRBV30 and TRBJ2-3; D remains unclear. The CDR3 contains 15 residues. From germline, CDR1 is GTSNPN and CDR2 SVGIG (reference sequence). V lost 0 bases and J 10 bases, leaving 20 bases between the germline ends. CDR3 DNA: TGTGCCTGGAGTGTGCTCCAATTGGGCTTGTATGCGCAGTATTTT. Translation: CAWSVLQLGLYAQYF.

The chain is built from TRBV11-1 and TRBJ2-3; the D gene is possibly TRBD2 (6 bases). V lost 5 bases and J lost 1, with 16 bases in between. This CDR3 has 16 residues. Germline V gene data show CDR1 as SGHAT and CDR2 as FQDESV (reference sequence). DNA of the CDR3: TGTGCCAGCAGCGCGGAGGGTTGGGGCGGCACAGATACGCAGTATTTT. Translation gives CASSAEGWGGTDTQYF.

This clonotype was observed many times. This CDR3 is CASSLTQDLADTQYF. DNA of the CDR3: TGTGCCAGCAGCTTAACCCAGGACCTGGCAGATACGCAGTATTTT. J is TRBJ2-3 and V is TRBV7-3; D call uncertain. This CDR3 comprises 15 residues. The V end lost 0 bases, the J end lost 4 bases, and 11 bases lay between the germline ends. Germline CDR1 is SGHTA and CDR2 is FQGTGA.

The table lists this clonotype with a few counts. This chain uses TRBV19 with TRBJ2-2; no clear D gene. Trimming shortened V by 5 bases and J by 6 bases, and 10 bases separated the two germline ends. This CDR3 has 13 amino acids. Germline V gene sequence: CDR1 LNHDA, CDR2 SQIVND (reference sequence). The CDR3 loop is CASSLPPPGELFF. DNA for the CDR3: TGTGCCAGTAGTCTCCCCCCCCCCGGGGAGCTGTTTTTT.

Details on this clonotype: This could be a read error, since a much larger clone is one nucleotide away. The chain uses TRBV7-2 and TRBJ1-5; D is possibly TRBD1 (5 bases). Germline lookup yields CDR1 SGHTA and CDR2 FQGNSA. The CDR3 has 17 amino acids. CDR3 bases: TGTGCCAGCAGCTTAGTTCTAGGGGTAGTAAGCAAACAGCCCCAGCATTTT. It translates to CASSLVLGVVSKQPQHF.

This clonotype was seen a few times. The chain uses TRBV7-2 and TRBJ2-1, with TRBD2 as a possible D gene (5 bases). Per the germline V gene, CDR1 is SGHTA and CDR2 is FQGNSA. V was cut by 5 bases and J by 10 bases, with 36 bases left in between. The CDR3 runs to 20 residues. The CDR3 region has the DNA TGTGCCAGCAGCAAGACTGGTGCCGGCGGACTGAACTCGGGTTTAGGCGAGCAGTTCTTC. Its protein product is CASSKTGAGGLNSGLGEQFF.

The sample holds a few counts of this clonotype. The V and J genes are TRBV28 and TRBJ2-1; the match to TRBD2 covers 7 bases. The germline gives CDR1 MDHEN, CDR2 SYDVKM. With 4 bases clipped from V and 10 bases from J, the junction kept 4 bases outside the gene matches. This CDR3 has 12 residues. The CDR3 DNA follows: TGTGCCAGCAGTTCCCGGCGGGGGGAGCAGTTCTTC. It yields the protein CASSSRRGEQFF.

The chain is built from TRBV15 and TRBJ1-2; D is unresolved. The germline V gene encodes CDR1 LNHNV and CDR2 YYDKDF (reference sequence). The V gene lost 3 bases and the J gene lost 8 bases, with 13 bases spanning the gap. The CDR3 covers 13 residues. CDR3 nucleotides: TGTGCCACCAGCAGTCCGCCGACATTAGGCTACACCTTC. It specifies CATSSPPTLGYTF.

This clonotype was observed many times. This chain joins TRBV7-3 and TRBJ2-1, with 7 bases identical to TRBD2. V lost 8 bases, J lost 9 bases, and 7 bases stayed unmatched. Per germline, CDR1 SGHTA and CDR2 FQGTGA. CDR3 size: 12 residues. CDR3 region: CASGFPGGEQFF. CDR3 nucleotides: TGTGCCAGCGGATTCCCGGGAGGTGAGCAGTTCTTC.

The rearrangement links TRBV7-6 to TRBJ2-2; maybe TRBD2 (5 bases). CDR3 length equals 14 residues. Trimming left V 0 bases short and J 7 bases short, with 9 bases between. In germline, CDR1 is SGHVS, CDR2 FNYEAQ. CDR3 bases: TGTGCCAGCAGCTTAGCCCCCGGGGACGGGGAGCTGTTTTTT. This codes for CASSLAPGDGELFF.

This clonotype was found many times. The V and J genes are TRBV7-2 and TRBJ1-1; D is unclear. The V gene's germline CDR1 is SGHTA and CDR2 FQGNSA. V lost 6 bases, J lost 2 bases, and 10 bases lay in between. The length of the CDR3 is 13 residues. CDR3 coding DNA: TGTGCCAGCAGGCCCTTAGGCAACACTGAAGCTTTCTTT. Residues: CASRPLGNTEAFF.

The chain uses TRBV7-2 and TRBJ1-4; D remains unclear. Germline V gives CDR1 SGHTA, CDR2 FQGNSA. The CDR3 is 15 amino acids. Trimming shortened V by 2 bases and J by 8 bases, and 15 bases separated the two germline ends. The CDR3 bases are TGTGCCAGCAGCTTATCGCTAAGTGGGAGGGAAAAACTGTTTTTT. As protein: CASSLSLSGREKLFF.

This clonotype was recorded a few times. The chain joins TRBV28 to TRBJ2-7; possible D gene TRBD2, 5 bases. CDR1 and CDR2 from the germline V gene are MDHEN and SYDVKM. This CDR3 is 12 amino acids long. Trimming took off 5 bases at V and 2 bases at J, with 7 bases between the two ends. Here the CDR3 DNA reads TGTGCCAGCAGTCACGGGGCCTACGAGCAGTACTTC. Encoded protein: CASSHGAYEQYF.

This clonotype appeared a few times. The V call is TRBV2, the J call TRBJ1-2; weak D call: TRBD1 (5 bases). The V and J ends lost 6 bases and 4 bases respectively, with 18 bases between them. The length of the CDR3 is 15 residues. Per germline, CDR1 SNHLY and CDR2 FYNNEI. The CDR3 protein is CASSLGTGGVYGYTF. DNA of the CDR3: TGTGCCAGCAGCCTCGGGACGGGGGGAGTCTATGGCTACACCTTC.

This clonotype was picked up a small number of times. The CDR3 is CASSPIATGGLRGANVLTF. CDR3 nucleotide sequence: TGTGCCAGCTCACCGATAGCGACAGGGGGTTTGCGGGGGGCCAACGTCCTGACTTTC. The V call is TRBV18, the J call TRBJ2-6; TRBD1 agrees at 9 bases. V was pared by 3 bases and J by 4 bases, with 13 bases of the junction left unmatched. Germline loops: CDR1 KGHSH, CDR2 LQKENI. There are 19 residues in the CDR3. The full variable domain, completed using reference TRBV18 and TRBJ2-6, is NAGVMQNPRHLVRRRGQEARLRCSPMKGHSHVYWYRQLPEEGLKFMVYLQKENIIDESGMPKERFSAEFPKEGPSILRIQQVVRGDSAAYFCASSPIATGGLRGANVLTFGAGSRLTVL.

CDR3 region: CASSLADRGTWEQYF. CDR3 DNA sequence: TGTGCCAGCAGCTTGGCGGACAGGGGGACTTGGGAGCAGTACTTC. The V and J genes are TRBV7-4 and TRBJ2-7; 10 nucleotides align to TRBD1. CDR1 and CDR2 (germline): SGHVT, SQSDAQ. Trimming took 3 bases from V and 7 from J; bases not matched to a gene: 9. The CDR3 runs 15 residues.

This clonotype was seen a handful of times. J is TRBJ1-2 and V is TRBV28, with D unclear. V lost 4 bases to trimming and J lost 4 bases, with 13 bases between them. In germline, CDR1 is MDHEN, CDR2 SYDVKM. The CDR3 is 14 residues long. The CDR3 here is CASSWAAGTYGYTF. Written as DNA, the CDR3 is TGTGCCAGCAGTTGGGCCGCGGGTACCTATGGCTACACCTTC.

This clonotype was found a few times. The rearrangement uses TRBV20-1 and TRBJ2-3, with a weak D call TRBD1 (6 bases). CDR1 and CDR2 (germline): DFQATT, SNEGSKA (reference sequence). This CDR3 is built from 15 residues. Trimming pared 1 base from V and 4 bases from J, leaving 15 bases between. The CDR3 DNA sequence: TGCAGTGCTAGAGTGTTTGGGGGCGAGGCAGATACGCAGTATTTT. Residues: CSARVFGGEADTQYF.

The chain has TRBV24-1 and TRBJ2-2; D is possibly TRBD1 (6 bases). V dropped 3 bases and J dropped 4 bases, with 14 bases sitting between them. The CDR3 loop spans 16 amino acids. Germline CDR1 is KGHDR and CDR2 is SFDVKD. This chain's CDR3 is CATSDEDRTGTGELFF. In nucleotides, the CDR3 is TGTGCCACCAGTGATGAAGACAGGACGGGCACCGGGGAGCTGTTTTTT.

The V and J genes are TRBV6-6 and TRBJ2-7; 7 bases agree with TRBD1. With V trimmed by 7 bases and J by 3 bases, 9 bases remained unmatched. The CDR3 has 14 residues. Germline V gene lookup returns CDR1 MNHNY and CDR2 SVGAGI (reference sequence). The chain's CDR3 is CASTRGQSSYEQYF. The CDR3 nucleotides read TGTGCCAGCACCCGGGGACAGTCCAGCTACGAGCAGTACTTC.